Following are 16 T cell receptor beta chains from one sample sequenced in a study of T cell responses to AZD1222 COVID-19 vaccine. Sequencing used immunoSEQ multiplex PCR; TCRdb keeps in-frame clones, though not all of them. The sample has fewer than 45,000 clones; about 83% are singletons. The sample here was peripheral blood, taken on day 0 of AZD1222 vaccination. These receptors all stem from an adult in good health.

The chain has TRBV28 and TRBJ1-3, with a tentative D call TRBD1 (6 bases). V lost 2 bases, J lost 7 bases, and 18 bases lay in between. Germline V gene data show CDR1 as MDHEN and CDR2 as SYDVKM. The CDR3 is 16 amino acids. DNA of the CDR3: TGTGCCAGCAGTTTACCGCCGGGGGCCAACAGGAACACCATATATTTT. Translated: CASSLPPGANRNTIYF.

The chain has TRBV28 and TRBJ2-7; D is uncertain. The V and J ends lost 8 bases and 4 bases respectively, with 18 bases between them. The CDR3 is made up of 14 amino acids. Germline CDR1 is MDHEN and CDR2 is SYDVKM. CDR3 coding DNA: TGTGCCAGCGGTTCGGAGTCCCTACTTTACGAGCAGTACTTC. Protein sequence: CASGSESLLYEQYF.

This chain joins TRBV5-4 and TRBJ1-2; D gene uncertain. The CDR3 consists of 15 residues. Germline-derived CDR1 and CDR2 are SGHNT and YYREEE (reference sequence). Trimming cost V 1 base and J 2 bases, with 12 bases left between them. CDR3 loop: CASSLSTRTNYGYTF. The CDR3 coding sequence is TGTGCCAGCAGCTTGAGTACGCGAACCAACTATGGCTACACCTTC. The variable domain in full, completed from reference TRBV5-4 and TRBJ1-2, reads ETGVTQSPTHLIKTRGQQVTLRCSSQSGHNTVSWYQQALGQGPQFIFQYYREEENGRGNFPPRFSGLQFPNYSSELNVNALELDDSALYLCASSLSTRTNYGYTFGSGTRLTVV.

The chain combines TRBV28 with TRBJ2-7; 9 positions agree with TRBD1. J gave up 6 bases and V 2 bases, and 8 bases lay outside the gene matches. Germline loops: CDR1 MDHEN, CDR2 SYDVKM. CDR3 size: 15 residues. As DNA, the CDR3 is TGTGCCAGCAGTTTAGCCGGGACAGGGTTTAGCGAGCAGTACTTC. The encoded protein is CASSLAGTGFSEQYF.

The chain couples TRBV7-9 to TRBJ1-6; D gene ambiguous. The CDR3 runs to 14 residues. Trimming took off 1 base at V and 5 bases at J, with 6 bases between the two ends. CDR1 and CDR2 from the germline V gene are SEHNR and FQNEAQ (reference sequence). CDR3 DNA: TGTGCCAGCAGCTTAGGTGGGGATAATTCACCCCTCCACTTT. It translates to CASSLGGDNSPLHF.

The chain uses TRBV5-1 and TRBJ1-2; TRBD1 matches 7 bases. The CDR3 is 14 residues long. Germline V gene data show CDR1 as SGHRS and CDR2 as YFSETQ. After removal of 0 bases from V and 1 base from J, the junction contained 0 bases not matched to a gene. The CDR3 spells CASSLGQGNYGYTF. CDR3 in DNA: TGCGCCAGCAGCTTGGGACAGGGTAACTATGGCTACACCTTC.

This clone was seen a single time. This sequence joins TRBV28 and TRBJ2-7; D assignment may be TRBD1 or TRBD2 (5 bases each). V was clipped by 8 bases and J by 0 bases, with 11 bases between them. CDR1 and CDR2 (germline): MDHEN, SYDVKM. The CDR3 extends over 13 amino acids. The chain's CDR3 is CASQWGFSYEQYF. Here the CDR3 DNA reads TGTGCCAGCCAGTGGGGGTTCTCCTACGAGCAGTACTTC.

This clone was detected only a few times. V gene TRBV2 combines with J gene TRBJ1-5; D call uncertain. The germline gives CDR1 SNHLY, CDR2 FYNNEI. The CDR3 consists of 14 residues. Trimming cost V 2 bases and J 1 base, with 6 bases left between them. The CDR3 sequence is CASSELTSNQPQHF. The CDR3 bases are TGTGCCAGCAGTGAACTGACGAGCAATCAGCCCCAGCATTTT.

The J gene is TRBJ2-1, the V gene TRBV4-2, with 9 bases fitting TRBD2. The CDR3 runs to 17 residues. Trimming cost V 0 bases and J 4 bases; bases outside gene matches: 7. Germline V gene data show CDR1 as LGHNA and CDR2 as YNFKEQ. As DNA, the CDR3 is TGTGCCAGCAGCCAAGACGGTAATAGCGGGAGTTACAATGAGCAGTTCTTC. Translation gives CASSQDGNSGSYNEQFF.

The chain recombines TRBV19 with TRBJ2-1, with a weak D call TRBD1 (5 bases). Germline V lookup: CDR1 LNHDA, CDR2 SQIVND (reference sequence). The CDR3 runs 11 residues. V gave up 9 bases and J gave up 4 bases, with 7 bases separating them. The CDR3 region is CASQGYNEQFF. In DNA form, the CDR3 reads TGTGCCAGCCAGGGATACAATGAGCAGTTCTTC.

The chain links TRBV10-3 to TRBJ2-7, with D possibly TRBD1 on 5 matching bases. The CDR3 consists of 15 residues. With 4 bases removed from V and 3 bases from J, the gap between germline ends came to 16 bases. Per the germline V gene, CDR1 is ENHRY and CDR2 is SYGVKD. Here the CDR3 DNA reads TGTGCCATCAGTGTGGGGCAGGCTTCCCTCTACGAGCAGTACTTC. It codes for CAISVGQASLYEQYF.

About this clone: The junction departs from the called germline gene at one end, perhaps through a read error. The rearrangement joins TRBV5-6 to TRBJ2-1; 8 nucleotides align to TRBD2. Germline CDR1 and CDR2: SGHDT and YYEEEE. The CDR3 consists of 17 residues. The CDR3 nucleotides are TGTGCCAGTAGCTTTGGAGTAGCGGGATACAAGCCCGATGAGCAGTTCTTC. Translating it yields CASSFGVAGYKPDEQFF.

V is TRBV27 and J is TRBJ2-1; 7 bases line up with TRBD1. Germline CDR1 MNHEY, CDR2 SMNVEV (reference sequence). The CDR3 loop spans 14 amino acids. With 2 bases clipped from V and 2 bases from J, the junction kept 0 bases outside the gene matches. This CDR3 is CASSLGTAYNEQFF. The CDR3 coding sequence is TGTGCCAGCAGTTTAGGGACAGCCTACAATGAGCAGTTCTTC.

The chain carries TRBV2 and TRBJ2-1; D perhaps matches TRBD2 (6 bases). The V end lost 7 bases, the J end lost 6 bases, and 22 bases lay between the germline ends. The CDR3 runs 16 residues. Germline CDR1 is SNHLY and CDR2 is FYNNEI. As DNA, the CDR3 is TGTGCCAGCACAAAGGAGGGGTCCCCCGGTGTCAATGAGCAGTTCTTC. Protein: CASTKEGSPGVNEQFF.

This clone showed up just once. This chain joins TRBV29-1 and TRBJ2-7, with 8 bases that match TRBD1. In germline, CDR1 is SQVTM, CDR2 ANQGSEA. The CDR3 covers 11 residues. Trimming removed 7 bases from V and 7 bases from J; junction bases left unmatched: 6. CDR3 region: CSAEDRGEQYF. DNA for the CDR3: TGCAGCGCCGAAGACAGGGGTGAGCAGTACTTC.

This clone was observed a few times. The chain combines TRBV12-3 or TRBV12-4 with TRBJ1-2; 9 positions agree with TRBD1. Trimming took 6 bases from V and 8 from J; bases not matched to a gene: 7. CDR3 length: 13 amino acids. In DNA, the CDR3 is TGTGCCAGCAGAAGGACAGGGGAGGACGGCTACACCTTC. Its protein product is CASRRTGEDGYTF.